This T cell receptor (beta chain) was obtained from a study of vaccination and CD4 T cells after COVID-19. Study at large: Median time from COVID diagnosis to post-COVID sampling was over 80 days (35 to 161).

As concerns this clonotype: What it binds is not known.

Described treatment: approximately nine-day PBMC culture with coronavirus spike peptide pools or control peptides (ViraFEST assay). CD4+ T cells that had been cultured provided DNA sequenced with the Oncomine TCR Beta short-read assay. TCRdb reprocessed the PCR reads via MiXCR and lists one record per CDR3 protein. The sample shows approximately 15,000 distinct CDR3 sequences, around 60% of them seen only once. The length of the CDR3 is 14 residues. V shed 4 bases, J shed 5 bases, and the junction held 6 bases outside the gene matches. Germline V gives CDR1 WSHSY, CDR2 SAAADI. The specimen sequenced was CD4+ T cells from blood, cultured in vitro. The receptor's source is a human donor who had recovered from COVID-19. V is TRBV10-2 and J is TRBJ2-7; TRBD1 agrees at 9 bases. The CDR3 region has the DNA TGCGCCAGCAGTGCAACAGGGGGCGGAGACGAGCAGTACTTC. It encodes CASSATGGGDEQYF.